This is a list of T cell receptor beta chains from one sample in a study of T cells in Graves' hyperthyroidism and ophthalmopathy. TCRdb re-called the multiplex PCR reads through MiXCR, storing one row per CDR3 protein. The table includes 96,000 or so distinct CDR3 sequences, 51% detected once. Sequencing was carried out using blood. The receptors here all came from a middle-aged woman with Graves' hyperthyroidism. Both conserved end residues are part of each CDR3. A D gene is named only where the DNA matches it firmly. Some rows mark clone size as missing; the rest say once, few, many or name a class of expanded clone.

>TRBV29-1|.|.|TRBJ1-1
CSLAGEAFF
TGCAGCTTAGCGGGTGAAGCTTTCTTT
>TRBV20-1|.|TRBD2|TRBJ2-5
CSAVLAGGYQETQYF
TGCAGTGCCGTACTAGCGGGAGGATACCAAGAGACCCAGTACTTC
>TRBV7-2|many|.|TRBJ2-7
CASSLAGTAGEQYF
TGTGCCAGCAGCTTAGCCGGGACCGCAGGGGAGCAGTACTTC
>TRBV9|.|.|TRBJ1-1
CASSRGGGTNTEAFF
TGTGCCAGCAGCCGGGGGGGAGGGACGAACACTGAAGCTTTCTTT
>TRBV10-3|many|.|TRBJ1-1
CAIRPAGTNTEAFF
TGTGCCATCAGGCCGGCAGGTACGAACACTGAAGCTTTCTTT
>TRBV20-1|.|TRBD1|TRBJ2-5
CSARSGGAAGETQYF
TGCAGTGCTCGATCAGGGGGCGCCGCAGGGGAGACCCAGTACTTC
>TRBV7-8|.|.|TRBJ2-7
CASSATGRDDEQYF
TGTGCCAGCAGCGCGACAGGGAGGGATGACGAGCAGTACTTC
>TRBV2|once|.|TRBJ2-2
CASATRELFF
TGTGCCAGCGCGACCAGGGAGCTGTTTTTT
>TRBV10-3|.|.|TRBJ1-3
CAISGQTNTIYF
TGTGCCATCAGTGGGCAGACGAACACCATATATTTT
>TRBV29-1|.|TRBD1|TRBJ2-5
CSVEGGTGVRGTQYF
TGCAGCGTTGAAGGGGGCACAGGGGTCCGGGGGACCCAGTACTTC
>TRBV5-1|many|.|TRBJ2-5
CASSLGITEQETQYF
TGCGCCAGCAGCTTGGGCATAACGGAGCAAGAGACCCAGTACTTC
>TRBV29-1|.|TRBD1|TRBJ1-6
CSVGTGGTNSPLHF
TGCAGCGTAGGAACAGGGGGCACTAATTCACCCCTCCACTTT
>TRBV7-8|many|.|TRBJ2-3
CASSLGGTNTDTQYF
TGTGCCAGCAGCTTGGGGGGCACGAACACAGATACGCAGTATTTT
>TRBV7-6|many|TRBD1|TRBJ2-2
CASSPRTGRDTGELFF
TGTGCCAGCAGCCCCCGGACAGGTCGGGACACCGGGGAGCTGTTTTTT
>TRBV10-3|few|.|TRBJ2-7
CASRSLGGATYEQYF
TGTGCCAGCAGATCCCTCGGCGGGGCGACCTACGAGCAGTACTTC
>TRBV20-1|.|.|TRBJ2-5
CSASGNGETQYF
TGCAGTGCTAGCGGGAACGGGGAGACCCAGTACTTC
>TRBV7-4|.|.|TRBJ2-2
CASSVGGELFF
TGTGCCAGCAGCGTAGGTGGGGAGCTGTTTTTT
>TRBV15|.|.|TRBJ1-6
CATSSSGTDNSPLHF
TGTGCCACCAGCTCATCCGGGACTGATAATTCACCCCTCCACTTT
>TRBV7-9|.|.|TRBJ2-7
CASSPESSYEQYF
TGTGCCAGCAGCCCGGAGAGCTCCTACGAGCAGTACTTC
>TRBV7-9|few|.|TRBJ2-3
CASSGSTDTQYF
TGTGCCAGCAGCGGGAGCACAGATACGCAGTATTTT
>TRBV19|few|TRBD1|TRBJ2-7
CASSAGTGGYEQYF
TGTGCCAGTAGCGCCGGGACAGGGGGCTACGAGCAGTACTTC
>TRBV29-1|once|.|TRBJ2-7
CSSWGDGTSEQYF
TGCAGCTCGTGGGGGGACGGGACCTCCGAGCAGTACTTC
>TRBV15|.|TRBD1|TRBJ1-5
CASGFGTAHQPQHF
TGTGCCAGCGGTTTCGGGACAGCGCATCAGCCCCAGCATTTT
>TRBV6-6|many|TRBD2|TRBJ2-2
CASSYNLLAGGKNTGELFF
TGTGCCAGCAGTTACAACTTGTTAGCGGGAGGAAAGAACACCGGGGAGCTGTTTTTT
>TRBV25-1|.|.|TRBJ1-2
CASKDSFGYGYTF
TGTGCCAGCAAAGACAGCTTTGGCTATGGCTACACCTTC
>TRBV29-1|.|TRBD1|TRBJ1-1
CSVRTGRATEAFF
TGCAGCGTCCGGACAGGCAGGGCAACTGAAGCTTTCTTT
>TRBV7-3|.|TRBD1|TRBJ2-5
CASSLWGTGRETQYF
TGTGCCAGCAGCTTATGGGGGACAGGGAGGGAGACCCAGTACTTC
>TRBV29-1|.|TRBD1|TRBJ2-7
CSVTGQGHEQYF
TGCAGCGTTACGGGACAGGGCCACGAGCAGTACTTC
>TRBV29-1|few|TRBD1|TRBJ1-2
CSGGQGIDGYTF
TGCAGCGGGGGACAGGGGATCGATGGCTACACCTTC
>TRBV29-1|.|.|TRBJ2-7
CSFAGGLGEQYF
TGCAGCTTCGCAGGAGGGCTGGGGGAGCAGTACTTC
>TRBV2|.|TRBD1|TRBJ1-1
CVSRTTGNEAFF
TGTGTCAGCAGGACGACAGGGAATGAAGCTTTCTTT
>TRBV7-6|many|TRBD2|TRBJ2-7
CASSLEVAGVPEQYF
TGTGCCAGCAGCTTAGAGGTAGCGGGAGTTCCCGAGCAGTACTTC
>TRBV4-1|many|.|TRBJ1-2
CASSQVINYGYTF
TGCGCCAGCAGCCAAGTGATCAACTATGGCTACACCTTC
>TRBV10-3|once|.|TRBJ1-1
CAISLGFNTEAFF
TGTGCCATCAGTCTGGGGTTTAACACTGAAGCTTTCTTT
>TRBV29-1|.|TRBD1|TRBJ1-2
CSATGQGFDYTF
TGCAGCGCTACGGGACAGGGCTTCGACTACACCTTC
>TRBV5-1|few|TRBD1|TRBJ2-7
CASTRDRGLEQYF
TGCGCCAGCACCCGGGACAGGGGTCTAGAGCAGTACTTC
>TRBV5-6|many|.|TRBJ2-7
CASSSGHPSRSYEQYF
TGTGCCAGCAGCTCAGGACATCCGTCCCGCTCCTACGAGCAGTACTTC